This T cell receptor (beta chain) was recorded in a study of neurological immune-mediated disorders. This clonotype has ten or more counts. TCRdb recomputed calls from the 5' RACE reads with MiXCR, one row per CDR3 protein. Counted here are nearly 60,000 distinct CDR3 sequences, 3% to 4% occurring once; the ten biggest clones make up approximately 7%. V dropped 0 bases and J dropped 6 bases, with 16 bases sitting between them. The CDR3 covers 15 residues. The V gene's germline CDR1 is DFQATT and CDR2 SNEGSKA (reference sequence). Sequenced material: PBMCs. The chain carries TRBV20-1 and TRBJ2-3; possibly TRBD1 or TRBD2 for D (5 bases each). This TCR derives from an older woman with multiple sclerosis. The CDR3 DNA follows: TGCAGTGCTAGAGAGTGGGACCGTATGTCGGATACGCAGTATTTT. Translated, it gives CSAREWDRMSDTQYF.